This T cell receptor beta chain was recorded in a study of T cell clones after liver transplantation. General study points: The donor-reactive repertoire was only partly measurable in a couple of subjects, lacking donor cells.

Repertoires were generated with immunoSEQ multiplex PCR, while TCRdb's copy carries only in-frame clones and drops some. This table holds around 110,000 clones, 90% found once. The CDR3 is made up of 14 amino acids. The germline CDR1 and CDR2 sequences are MNHEY and SMNVEV (reference sequence). The V segment lost 3 bases and the J segment 10 bases; nucleotides outside the gene matches: 7. On this clone itself: Its antigen is currently unknown.

V usage is TRBV27 and J usage is TRBJ2-1; the match to TRBD1 covers 9 bases. The specimen was CD4+ T cells from blood, collected 12 months after liver transplant. The sequence was obtained from a human patient who received a liver transplant. The graft donor may account for some of the T cells. CDR3 protein: CASSLGQGIGEQFF. The CDR3 DNA is TGTGCCAGCAGTTTGGGACAGGGTATTGGAGAGCAGTTCTTC.